This TCR beta chain was captured by sequencing in a study of cytomegalovirus exposure and HLA in healthy donors. Primers: 60 Vbeta forward and 13 Jbeta reverse. Assay: immunoSEQ multiplex PCR; the TCRdb copy retains only in-frame clones and omits some. The sample holds approximately 190,000 clones; 81% are singletons and the top ten take less than 4.5%. V dropped 6 bases and J dropped 0 bases, with 12 bases sitting between them. Germline-derived CDR1 and CDR2 are LNHDA and SQIVND (reference sequence). The CDR3 consists of 15 residues. This clonotype was sampled from a man aged 50 or older in good health and CMV-seronegative. The chain combines TRBV19 with TRBJ1-3, with a possible D match to TRBD1 (5 bases). The specimen sequenced was PBMCs. The CDR3 DNA is TGTGCCAGTAGCATACAGGCGAACTCTGGAAACACCATATATTTT. Translating gives CASSIQANSGNTIYF.